This T cell receptor (beta chain) was observed in a study of OX40 agonist ivuxolimab in advanced cancers. Study as a whole: Patients received the agonistic anti-OX40 (CD134) antibody ivuxolimab. Study results and limitations: Certain nonresponders additionally had low normalized T-cell clonal expansion. Expansion of clones was among the lowest in partial responders at 0.1-3.0 mg/kg.

Details on this clone: Its antigen is undetermined.

The repertoire was sequenced with immunoSEQ multiplex PCR; TCRdb's copy has only in-frame clones and lacks some. Here the sample spans about 32,000 clones, approximately 80% being singletons. The clonotype was recovered from an adult with an advanced solid tumor such as melanoma, head and neck, liver or kidney cancer. Source: CD4+ or CD8+ T cells sorted from blood, taken in a trial of the OX40 agonist ivuxolimab.

CDR3 amino acids: CSLSLTYNEQFF. Here the CDR3 DNA reads TGCAGCCTCAGCTTAACATACAATGAGCAGTTCTTC. The V gene is TRBV29-1, the J gene TRBJ2-1; no firm D call. This CDR3 contains 12 residues. V lost 8 bases, J lost 4 bases, and 12 bases lay in between. CDR1 is SQVTM and CDR2 is ANQGSEA in the germline V gene.